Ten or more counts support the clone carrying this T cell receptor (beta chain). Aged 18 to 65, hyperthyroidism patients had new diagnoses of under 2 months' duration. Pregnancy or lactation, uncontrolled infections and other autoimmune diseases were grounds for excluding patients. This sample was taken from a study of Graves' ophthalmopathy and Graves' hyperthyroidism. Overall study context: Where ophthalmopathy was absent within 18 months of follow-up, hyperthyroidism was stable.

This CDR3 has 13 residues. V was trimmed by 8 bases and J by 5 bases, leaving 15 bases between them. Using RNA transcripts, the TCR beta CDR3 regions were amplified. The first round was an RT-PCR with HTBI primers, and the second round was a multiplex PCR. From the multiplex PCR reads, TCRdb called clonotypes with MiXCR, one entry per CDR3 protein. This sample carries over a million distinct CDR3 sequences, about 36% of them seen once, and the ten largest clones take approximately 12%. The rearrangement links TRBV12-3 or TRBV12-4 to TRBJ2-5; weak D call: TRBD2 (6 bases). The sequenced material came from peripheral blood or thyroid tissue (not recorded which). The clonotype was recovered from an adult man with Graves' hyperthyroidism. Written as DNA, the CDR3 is TGTGCCAGCTACGGGAGTGGCTTGGAGACCCAGTACTTC. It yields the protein CASYGSGLETQYF.